Below are 8 T cell receptor beta chains sequenced from a single sample in a study of CD8+ T cells in alopecia areata. As the sequencing template, cDNA was produced by extracting RNA and reverse transcribing it. Sequencing used immunoSEQ multiplex PCR; TCRdb keeps in-frame clones, though not all of them. The data show about 200,000 clones, around 56% seen once. Treatment specified: oral pan-JAK inhibitor, 5-10 mg twice daily. Sequencing used CD4+ T cells sorted from blood, obtained at week 4, from a patient treated with tofacitinib. These receptors were collected from a human donor with alopecia areata.

V usage is TRBV7-2 and J usage is TRBJ2-7, with a weak D call TRBD2 (6 bases). V was pared by 2 bases and J by 5 bases, with 10 bases between. The CDR3 consists of 13 residues. Germline V gene data show CDR1 as SGHTA and CDR2 as FQGNSA. DNA for the CDR3: TGTGCCAGCAGCTTAACTTCGGGGGACGAGCAGTACTTC. Translating gives CASSLTSGDEQYF.

The chain combines TRBV29-1 with TRBJ1-3; D not resolved. This CDR3 has 11 residues. From germline, CDR1 is SQVTM and CDR2 ANQGSEA. Trimming took 5 bases from V and 0 from J, leaving 2 bases between them. CDR3 region: CSVLSGNTIYF. CDR3 sequence (DNA): TGCAGCGTTCTCTCTGGAAACACCATATATTTT.

DNA of the CDR3: TGCAGCGTTGCGTCAGGGGTAGATGGGGCCAACGTCCTGACTTTC. It yields the protein CSVASGVDGANVLTF. This chain joins TRBV29-1 and TRBJ2-6; D possibly corresponds to TRBD1 (6 bases). CDR3 length equals 15 residues. Per the germline V gene, CDR1 is SQVTM and CDR2 is ANQGSEA. Between the trimmed V and J ends, which lost 4 bases and 3 bases, there was a span of 13 bases.

Of note for this clone: The same CDR3 also results from other DNA sequences found in this sample. The chain links TRBV29-1 to TRBJ1-1; D is possibly TRBD1 (5 bases). Germline V gene data show CDR1 as SQVTM and CDR2 as ANQGSEA. The CDR3 totals 12 residues. The V end was cut by 3 bases, the J end by 5 bases, with 10 bases between. The CDR3 bases are TGCAGCGTTGACCGGGGGGGAACTGAAGCTTTCTTT. Translating it yields CSVDRGGTEAFF.

This clone was seen only a few times. The CDR3 here is CASSPEQGRPEKLFF. The CDR3 nucleotides are TGTGCCAGCAGCCCCGAACAGGGAAGGCCTGAAAAACTGTTTTTT. The chain joins TRBV28 to TRBJ1-4, with TRBD1 as a possible D gene (6 bases). The CDR3 consists of 15 residues. CDR1 is MDHEN and CDR2 is SYDVKM in the germline V gene. V shed 6 bases and J shed 7 bases, with 18 bases lying between them.

This chain links TRBV6-5 with TRBJ2-2, with a weak D call TRBD1 (6 bases). The CDR3 is made up of 16 amino acids. Deletions cut 0 bases from V and 2 bases from J, with 10 bases between. Germline V gene data show CDR1 as MNHEY and CDR2 as SVGAGI. The CDR3 DNA sequence: TGTGCCAGCAGTTACTCGTTGGGGGCTAACACCGGGGAGCTGTTTTTT. Translated: CASSYSLGANTGELFF.

J is TRBJ2-3 and V is TRBV7-3; 8 positions agree with TRBD2. This CDR3 has 15 amino acids. The trim removed 2 bases at V and 4 bases at J, leaving 5 bases unmatched. CDR1 SGHTA and CDR2 FQGTGA come from the germline V gene. The CDR3 DNA is TGTGCCAGCAGCTTATCTGGACTAGCTGCAGATACGCAGTATTTT. This encodes CASSLSGLAADTQYF. Full variable domain (missing parts from reference TRBV7-3 and TRBJ2-3): GAGVSQTPSNKVTEKGKYVELRCDPISGHTALYWYRQSLGQGPEFLIYFQGTGAADDSGLPNDRFFAVRPEGSVSTLKIQRTERGDSAVYLCASSLSGLAADTQYFGPGTRLTVL.

J is TRBJ1-3 and V is TRBV11-2, with D hard to call. Trimming shortened V by 0 bases and J by 4 bases, and 4 bases separated the two germline ends. This CDR3 is built from 13 residues. Germline values: CDR1 SGHAT, CDR2 FQNNGV. CDR3 region: CASSLEGGNTIYF. The CDR3 nucleotides are TGTGCCAGCAGCTTAGAGGGAGGAAACACCATATATTTT.